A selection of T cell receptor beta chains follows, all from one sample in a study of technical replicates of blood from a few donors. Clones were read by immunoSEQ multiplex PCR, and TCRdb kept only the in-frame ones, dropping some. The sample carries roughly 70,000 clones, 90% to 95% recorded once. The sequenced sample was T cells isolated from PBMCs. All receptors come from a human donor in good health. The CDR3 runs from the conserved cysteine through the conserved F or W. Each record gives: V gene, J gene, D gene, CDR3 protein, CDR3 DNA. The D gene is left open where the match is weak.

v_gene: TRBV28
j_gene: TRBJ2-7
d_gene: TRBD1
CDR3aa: CASSPGDRVEYEQYF
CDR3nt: TGTGCCAGCAGTCCTGGGGACAGGGTGGAGTACGAGCAGTACTTC

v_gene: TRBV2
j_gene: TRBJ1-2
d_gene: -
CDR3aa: CASSEPGAYGYTF
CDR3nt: TGTGCCAGCAGTGAGCCAGGGGCCTATGGCTACACCTTC

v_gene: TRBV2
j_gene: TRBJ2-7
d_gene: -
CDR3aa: CASSEGGPLHEQYF
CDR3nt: TGTGCCAGCAGTGAAGGGGGCCCCCTCCACGAGCAGTACTTC

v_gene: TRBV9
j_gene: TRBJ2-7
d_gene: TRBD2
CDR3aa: CASSPGLAESYEQYF
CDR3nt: TGTGCCAGCAGCCCCGGGCTAGCGGAATCCTACGAGCAGTACTTC

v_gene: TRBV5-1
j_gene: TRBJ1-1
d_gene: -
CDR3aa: CASSPDEGLSYTEAFF
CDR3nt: TGCGCCAGCAGCCCCGACGAGGGCCTCTCGTACACTGAAGCTTTCTTT

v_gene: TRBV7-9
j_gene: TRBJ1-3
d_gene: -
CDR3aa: CASAQDSGNTIYF
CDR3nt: TGTGCCAGCGCCCAGGACTCTGGAAACACCATATATTTT

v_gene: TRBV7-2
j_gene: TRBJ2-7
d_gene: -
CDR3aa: CASSFQYEQYF
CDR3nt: TGTGCCAGCAGCTTCCAATACGAGCAGTACTTC

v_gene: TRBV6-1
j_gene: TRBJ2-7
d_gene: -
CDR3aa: CASSEPLLSEQYF
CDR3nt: TGTGCCAGCAGTGAACCCCTCCTTTCCGAGCAGTACTTC

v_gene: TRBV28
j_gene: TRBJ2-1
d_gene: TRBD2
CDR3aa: CASSSLAGSNNEQFF
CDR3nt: TGTGCCAGCAGCTCATTAGCGGGTAGTAACAATGAGCAGTTCTTC

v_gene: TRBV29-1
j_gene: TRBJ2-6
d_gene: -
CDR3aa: CSVVLGYSGANVLTF
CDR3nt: TGCAGCGTTGTTCTAGGCTACTCTGGGGCCAACGTCCTGACTTTC

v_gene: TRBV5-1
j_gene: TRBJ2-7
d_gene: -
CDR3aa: CASSSRLTYEQYF
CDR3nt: TGCGCCAGCAGCTCCCGACTCACCTACGAGCAGTACTTC

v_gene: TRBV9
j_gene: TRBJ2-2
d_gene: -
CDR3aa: CASSVSAGGELFF
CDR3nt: TGTGCCAGCAGCGTTAGCGCGGGCGGGGAGCTGTTTTTT

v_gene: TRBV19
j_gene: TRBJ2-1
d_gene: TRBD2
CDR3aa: CASSPPGTSGSRKQFF
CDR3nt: TGTGCCAGTAGCCCTCCCGGGACTAGCGGGAGTCGGAAGCAGTTCTTC

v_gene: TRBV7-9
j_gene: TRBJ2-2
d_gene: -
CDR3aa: CASSLAERTGSGELFF
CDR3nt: TGTGCCAGCAGCTTAGCGGAGAGAACGGGGTCCGGGGAGCTGTTTTTT

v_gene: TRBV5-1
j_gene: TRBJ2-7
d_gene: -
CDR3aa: CASSKSGYEQYF
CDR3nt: TGCGCCAGCAGCAAAAGCGGCTACGAGCAGTACTTC

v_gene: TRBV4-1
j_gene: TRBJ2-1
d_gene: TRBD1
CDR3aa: CASSQIQGEVGEQFF
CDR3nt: TGCGCCAGCAGCCAAATACAGGGGGAGGTTGGTGAGCAGTTCTTC

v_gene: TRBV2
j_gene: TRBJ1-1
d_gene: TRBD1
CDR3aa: CASPGQGYTEAFF
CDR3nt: TGTGCCAGCCCAGGACAGGGATACACTGAAGCTTTCTTT

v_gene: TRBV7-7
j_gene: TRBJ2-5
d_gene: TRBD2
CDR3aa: CASSLSGSWEETQYF
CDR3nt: TGTGCCAGCAGCCTTAGCGGGAGCTGGGAAGAGACCCAGTACTTC

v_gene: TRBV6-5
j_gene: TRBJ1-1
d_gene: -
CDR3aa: CASSYNRMNTEAFF
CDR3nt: TGTGCCAGCAGTTACAACAGAATGAACACTGAAGCTTTCTTT

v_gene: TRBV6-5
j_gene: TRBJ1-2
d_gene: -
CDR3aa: CASSYDAEINYGYTF
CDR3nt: TGTGCCAGCAGTTACGACGCGGAAATCAACTATGGCTACACCTTC

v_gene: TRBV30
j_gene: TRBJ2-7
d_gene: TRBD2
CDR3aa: CAWSTFSGVSRQYF
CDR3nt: TGTGCCTGGAGTACTTTTAGCGGGGTATCCCGCCAGTACTTC

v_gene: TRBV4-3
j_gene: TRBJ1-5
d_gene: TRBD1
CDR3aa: CASSQTGPYSNQPQHF
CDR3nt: TGCGCCAGCAGCCAGACAGGGCCTTATAGCAATCAGCCCCAGCATTTT

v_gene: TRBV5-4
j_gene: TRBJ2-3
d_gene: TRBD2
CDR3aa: CASSQRTSGTDTQYF
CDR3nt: TGTGCCAGCAGCCAGAGGACTAGCGGGACAGATACGCAGTATTTT

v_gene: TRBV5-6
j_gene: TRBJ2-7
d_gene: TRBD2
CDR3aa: CASSLIAGLAYEQYF
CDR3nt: TGTGCCAGCAGCTTGATAGCGGGGTTGGCCTACGAGCAGTACTTC

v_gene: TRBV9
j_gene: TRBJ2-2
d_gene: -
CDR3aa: CASSRGGSDTGELFF
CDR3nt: TGTGCCAGCAGCCGTGGGGGGAGTGACACCGGGGAGCTGTTTTTT